This T cell receptor (beta chain) was captured in a study of T cell changes during pregnancy in multiple sclerosis. This clone was seen a handful of times. This CDR3 comprises 16 residues. V lost 3 bases and J lost 3, with 15 bases in between. Germline V gene lookup returns CDR1 KGHSH and CDR2 LQKENI. Assay: immunoSEQ multiplex PCR; the TCRdb copy retains only in-frame clones and omits some. The sample carries almost 50,000 clones, 80% to 95% recorded once. This sequence joins TRBV18 and TRBJ2-1; a weak D match, TRBD1 (6 bases). The sequence was obtained from a female donor with multiple sclerosis, enrolled in a pregnancy study. Sequencing used peripheral blood, obtained after pregnancy. CDR3 amino acids: CASSPRGRDNYNEQFF. CDR3 coding DNA: TGTGCCAGCTCACCCAGGGGAAGGGACAACTACAATGAGCAGTTCTTC.